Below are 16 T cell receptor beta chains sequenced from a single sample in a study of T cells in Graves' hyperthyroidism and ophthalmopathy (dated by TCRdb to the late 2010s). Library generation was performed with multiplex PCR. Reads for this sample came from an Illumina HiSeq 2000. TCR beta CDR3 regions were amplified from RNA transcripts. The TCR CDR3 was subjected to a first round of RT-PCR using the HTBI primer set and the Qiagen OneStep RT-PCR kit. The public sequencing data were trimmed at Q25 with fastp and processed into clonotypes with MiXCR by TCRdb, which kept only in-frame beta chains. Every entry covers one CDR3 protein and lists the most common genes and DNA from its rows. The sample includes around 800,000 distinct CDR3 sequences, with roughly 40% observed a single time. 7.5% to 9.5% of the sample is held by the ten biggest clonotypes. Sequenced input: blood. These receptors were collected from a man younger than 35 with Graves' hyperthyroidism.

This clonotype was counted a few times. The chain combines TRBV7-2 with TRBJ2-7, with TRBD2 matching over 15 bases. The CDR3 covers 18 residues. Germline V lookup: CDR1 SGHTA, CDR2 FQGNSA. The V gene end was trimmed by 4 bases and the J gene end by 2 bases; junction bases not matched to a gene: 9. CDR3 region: CASSSRVGLAGGTYEQYF. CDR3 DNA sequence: TGTGCCAGCAGCTCAAGAGTAGGACTAGCGGGAGGGACCTACGAGCAGTACTTC.

CDR3: CASSKTGTGSYEQYF. As DNA, the CDR3 is TGTGCCAGCAGCAAAACCGGGACAGGGTCCTACGAGCAGTACTTC. The genes are TRBV7-8 and TRBJ2-7; 9 bases map to TRBD1. The CDR3 runs to 15 residues. J lost 1 base, V lost 5 bases, and 6 bases had no gene match. Germline CDR1 and CDR2: SGHVS and FQNEAQ.

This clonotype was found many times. In nucleotides, the CDR3 is TGTGCCAGCAGCGACCCGGATGGGCAGGGGGATGAAAAACTGTTTTTT. Protein: CASSDPDGQGDEKLFF. The chain combines TRBV9 with TRBJ1-4; 7 bases align to TRBD1. The germline CDR1 and CDR2 sequences are SGDLS and YYNGEE. This CDR3 contains 16 residues. The ends lost 3 bases at V and 6 bases at J; junction bases unmatched: 11.

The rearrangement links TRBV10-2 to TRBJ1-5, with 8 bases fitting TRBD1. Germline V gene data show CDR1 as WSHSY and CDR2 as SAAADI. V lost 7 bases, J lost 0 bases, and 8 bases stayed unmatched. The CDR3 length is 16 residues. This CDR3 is CASTGTGEYSNQPQHF. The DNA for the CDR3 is TGCGCCAGCACCGGGACAGGCGAATATAGCAATCAGCCCCAGCATTTT.

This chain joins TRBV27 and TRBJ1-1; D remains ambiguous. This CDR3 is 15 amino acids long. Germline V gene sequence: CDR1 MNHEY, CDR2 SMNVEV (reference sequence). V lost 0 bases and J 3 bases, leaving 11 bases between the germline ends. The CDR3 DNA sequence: TGTGCCAGCAGTTTATCTGGGGTTGTGGACACTGAAGCTTTCTTT. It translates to CASSLSGVVDTEAFF.

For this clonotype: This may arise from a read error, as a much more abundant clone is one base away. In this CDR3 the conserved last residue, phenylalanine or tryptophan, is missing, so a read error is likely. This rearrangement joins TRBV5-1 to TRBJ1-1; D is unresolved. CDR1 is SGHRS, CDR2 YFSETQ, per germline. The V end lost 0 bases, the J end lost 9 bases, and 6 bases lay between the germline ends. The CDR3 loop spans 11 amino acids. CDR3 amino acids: CASSLAQKAFS. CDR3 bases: TGCGCCAGCAGCTTGGCACAGAAAGCTTTCTCT.

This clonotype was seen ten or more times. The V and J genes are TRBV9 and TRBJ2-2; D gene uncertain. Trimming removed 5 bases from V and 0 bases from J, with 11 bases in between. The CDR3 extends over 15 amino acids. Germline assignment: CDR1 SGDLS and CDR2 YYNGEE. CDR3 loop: CASSPGVANTGELFF. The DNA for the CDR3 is TGTGCCAGCAGTCCTGGGGTAGCGAACACCGGGGAGCTGTTTTTT.

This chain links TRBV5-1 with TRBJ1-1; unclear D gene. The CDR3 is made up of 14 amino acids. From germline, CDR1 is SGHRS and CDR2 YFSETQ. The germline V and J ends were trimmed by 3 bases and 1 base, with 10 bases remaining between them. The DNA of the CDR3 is TGCGCCAGCAGCTCCCTCTCCGGGAACACTGAAGCTTTCTTT. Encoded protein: CASSSLSGNTEAFF. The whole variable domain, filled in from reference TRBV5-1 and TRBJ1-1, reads KAGVTQTPRYLIKTRGQQVTLSCSPISGHRSVSWYQQTPGQGLQFLFEYFSETQRNKGNFPGRFSGRQFSNSRSEMNVSTLELGDSALYLCASSSLSGNTEAFFGQGTRLTVV.

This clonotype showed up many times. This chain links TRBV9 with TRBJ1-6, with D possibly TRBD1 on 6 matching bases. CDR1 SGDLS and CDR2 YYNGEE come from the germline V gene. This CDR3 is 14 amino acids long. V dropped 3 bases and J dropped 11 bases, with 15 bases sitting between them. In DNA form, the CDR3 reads TGTGCCAGCAGCGAGAGGGACAATCGCACACCCCTCCACTTT. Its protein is CASSERDNRTPLHF. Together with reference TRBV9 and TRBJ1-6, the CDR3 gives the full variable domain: DSGVTQTPKHLITATGQRVTLRCSPRSGDLSVYWYQQSLDQGLQFLIQYYNGEERAKGNILERFSAQQFPDLHSELNLSSLELGDSALYFCASSERDNRTPLHFGNGTRLTVT.

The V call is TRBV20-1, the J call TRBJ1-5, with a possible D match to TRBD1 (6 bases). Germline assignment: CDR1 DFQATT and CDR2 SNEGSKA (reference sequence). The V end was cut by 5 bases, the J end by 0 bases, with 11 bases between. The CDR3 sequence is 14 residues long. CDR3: CSAWTDFSNQPQHF. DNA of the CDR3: TGCAGTGCTTGGACAGATTTTAGCAATCAGCCCCAGCATTTT.

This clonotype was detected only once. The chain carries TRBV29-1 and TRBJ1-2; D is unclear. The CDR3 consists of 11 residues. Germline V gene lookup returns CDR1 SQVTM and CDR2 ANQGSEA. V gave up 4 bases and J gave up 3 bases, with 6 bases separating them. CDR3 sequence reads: CSVAEYYGYTF. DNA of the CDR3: TGCAGCGTTGCGGAATACTATGGCTACACCTTC.

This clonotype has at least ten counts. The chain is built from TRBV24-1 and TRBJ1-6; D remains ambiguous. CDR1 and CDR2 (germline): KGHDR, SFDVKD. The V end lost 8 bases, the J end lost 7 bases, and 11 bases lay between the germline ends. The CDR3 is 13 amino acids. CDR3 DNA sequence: TGTGCCACCACACCCGACTCGAATTCACCCCTCCACTTT. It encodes CATTPDSNSPLHF.

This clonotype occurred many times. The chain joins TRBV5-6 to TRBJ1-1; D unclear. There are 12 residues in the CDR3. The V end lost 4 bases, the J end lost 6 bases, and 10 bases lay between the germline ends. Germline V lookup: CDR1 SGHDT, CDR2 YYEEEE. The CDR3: CASSEFGAEAFF. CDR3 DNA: TGTGCCAGCAGCGAATTCGGAGCTGAAGCTTTCTTT.

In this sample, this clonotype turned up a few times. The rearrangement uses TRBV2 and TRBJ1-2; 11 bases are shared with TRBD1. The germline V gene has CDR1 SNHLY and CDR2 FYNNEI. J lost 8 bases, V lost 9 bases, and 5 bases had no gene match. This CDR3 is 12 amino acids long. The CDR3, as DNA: TGTGCCAGTCAGGGACAGGGGGACGGCTACACCTTC. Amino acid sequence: CASQGQGDGYTF.

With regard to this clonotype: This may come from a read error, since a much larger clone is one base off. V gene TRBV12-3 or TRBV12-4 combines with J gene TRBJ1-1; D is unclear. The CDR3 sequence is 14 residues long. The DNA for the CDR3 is TGTGCCGGCAGTTTAGGGCCGATGAACACTGAAGCTTTCTTT. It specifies CAGSLGPMNTEAFF.

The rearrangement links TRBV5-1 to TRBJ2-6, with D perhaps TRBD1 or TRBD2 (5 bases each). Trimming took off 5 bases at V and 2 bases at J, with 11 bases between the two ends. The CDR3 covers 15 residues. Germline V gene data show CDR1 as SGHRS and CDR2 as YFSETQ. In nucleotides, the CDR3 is TGCGCCAGCAGTTGGGACCGACCTGGGGCCAACGTCCTGACTTTC. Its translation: CASSWDRPGANVLTF.